This T cell receptor (beta chain) was sequenced for a study of T cell responses to AZD1222 COVID-19 vaccine. Trimming removed 4 bases at V and 0 bases at J, with 18 bases between. Germline lookup yields CDR1 MGHRA and CDR2 YSYEKL. There are 18 residues in the CDR3. Only a few counts were recorded for this clone. TCRdb's copy holds only in-frame clones and misses some; the assay was immunoSEQ multiplex PCR. The sample includes 85,000 to 110,000 clones, 91% of them seen just once. V usage is TRBV4-1 and J usage is TRBJ2-2; D unresolved. Sample: peripheral blood, taken on day 0 of AZD1222 vaccination. The sequence was obtained from an adult in good health. The CDR3 nucleotides read TGCGCCAGCAGCCCCACTGATTTGCCCGGGCCGAACACCGGGGAGCTGTTTTTT. Encoded protein: CASSPTDLPGPNTGELFF.